This T cell receptor beta chain originates from a study of blood T cell repertoires in COVID-19. The CDR3 length is 14 residues. Germline CDR1 is MNHEY and CDR2 is SVGAGI. Trimming removed 6 bases from V and 1 base from J; junction bases left unmatched: 5. Sequenced by immunoSEQ multiplex PCR; TCRdb stores in-frame clones only, minus some. The profile shows approximately 350,000 clones, 87% of them singletons. Sequenced: peripheral blood. The J gene is TRBJ1-1, the V gene TRBV6-5; 7 positions agree with TRBD1. The sequence derives from a woman in her 50s with COVID-19, enrolled during active disease. DNA of the CDR3: TGTGCCAGCAGCAAGGGACAGTCGAACACTGAAGCTTTCTTT. Its protein product is CASSKGQSNTEAFF.